This TCR beta chain was found in a study of tumor-infiltrating lymphocytes in primary liver carcinoma. Study-level information: These were node-negative, non-metastatic T1-T3 tumors of roughly 4 to 10 cm. Every sample contained roughly 3.65 to 8 million productive TCRbeta reads, and these numbers were similar from one tissue type to another.

This clonotype was seen at least ten times. Its antigen is as yet unknown. Starting material for RNA and DNA co-extraction consisted of about 17-32 mg of unsorted bulk tissue. Every patient had chronic HBV infection and was treatment-naive. Between the trimmed V and J ends, which lost 4 bases and 4 bases, there was a span of 7 bases. Germline V CDR1 and CDR2: MDHEN, SYDVKM. The CDR3 extends over 12 amino acids. cDNA specific to TCR beta was made from 450 to 650 ng of total RNA, with a constant-region primer employed for priming. Three-round nested multiplex PCR performed with slightly modified ARM-PCR produced the TCR beta libraries. TRBV1-TRBV30 forward primers and a C-beta reverse primer were used in the first two PCR rounds, which each ran for ten to eleven cycles. TCRdb re-called the multiplex PCR reads through MiXCR, storing one row per CDR3 protein. The table records fewer than 200,000 distinct CDR3 sequences, approximately 86% of them present only once.

General study results and limits: Tumors had a top-250-clone fraction that was significantly higher than blood (p = 0.039).

The chain has TRBV28 and TRBJ1-2; D ambiguous. The clonotype was recovered from a middle-aged man with primary liver carcinoma and hepatitis B virus infection. Specimen: tumor tissue from primary liver carcinoma. The CDR3 DNA sequence: TGTGCCAGCAGTTCTTTTGGCTATGGCTACACCTTC. The encoded protein is CASSSFGYGYTF.